The 19 T cell receptor beta chains in this list originate from one sample, sequenced in a study of T cell repertoires in cytomegalovirus infection. TCRdb processed the reads anew with MiXCR; each CDR3 protein has one entry. This sample yields under 600,000 distinct CDR3 sequences, of which approximately 15% are seen a single time; roughly a quarter belongs to the top ten. Sequenced sample: CD8+ T cells from PBMCs. All receptors derive from a human donor in good health (CMV status not recorded). Some clones in this sample may be carry-over from other donors' samples.

This clonotype was observed a handful of times. The CDR3 region is CASLGGPDNSPLHF. Here the CDR3 DNA reads TGTGCCAGCCTTGGCGGACCCGATAATTCACCCCTCCACTTT. V gene TRBV2 combines with J gene TRBJ1-6; D is uncertain. The CDR3 is made up of 14 amino acids. Germline V gives CDR1 SNHLY, CDR2 FYNNEI. The ends were cut back, 8 bases at V and 5 bases at J, with 13 bases in the middle.

This clonotype was seen at least ten times. The chain links TRBV7-3 to TRBJ1-3; D is unclear. This CDR3 has 20 residues. Germline values: CDR1 SGHTA, CDR2 FQGTGA. Trimming stripped 5 bases from V and 0 bases from J, with 26 bases between. The CDR3 reads CASSQLLCIVGQSSGNTIYF. Here the CDR3 DNA reads TGTGCCAGCAGCCAACTCCTCTGTATCGTCGGGCAGTCCTCTGGAAACACCATATATTTT.

This clonotype was counted at least ten times. The rearrangement uses TRBV7-2 and TRBJ2-7; 7 bases line up with TRBD2. V trimming: 4 bases; J trimming: 7 bases; junction bases outside the gene matches: 13. This CDR3 has 15 residues. Germline CDR1 SGHTA, CDR2 FQGNSA. The CDR3 spells CASSSEGGRVWEQYF. Written as DNA, the CDR3 is TGTGCCAGCAGCTCAGAGGGCGGGAGAGTCTGGGAGCAGTACTTC.

This clonotype turned up a few times. V gene TRBV6-1 combines with J gene TRBJ2-3; 7 positions agree with TRBD1. The V segment lost 2 bases and the J segment 3 bases; nucleotides outside the gene matches: 11. The CDR3 has 17 residues. CDR1 is MNHNS and CDR2 is SASEGT in the germline V gene. The CDR3 bases are TGTGCCAGCAGTGAATTACAGGGGTCGATACTAACAGATACGCAGTATTTT. The encoded protein is CASSELQGSILTDTQYF.

In regard to this clonotype: A much larger clone sits a single nucleotide away, making a read error possible. The chain couples TRBV11-1 to TRBJ2-3, with 7 bases fitting TRBD2. The CDR3 covers 17 residues. The V segment lost 5 bases and the J segment 0 bases; nucleotides outside the gene matches: 11. Germline loops: CDR1 SGHAT, CDR2 FQDESV (reference sequence). The CDR3 protein is CASSPFRISGSTDTQYF. The CDR3 bases are TGTGCCAGCAGCCCGTTTCGGATTAGCGGGAGCACAGATACGCAGTATTTT.

This clonotype has a count of ten or more. The J gene is TRBJ1-5, the V gene TRBV27; D uncertain. Germline values: CDR1 MNHEY, CDR2 SMNVEV (reference sequence). There are 19 residues in the CDR3. Trimming cost V 5 bases and J 4 bases, with 27 bases left between them. The CDR3 region is CASSRRASNFVRENQPQHF. The DNA of the CDR3 is TGTGCCAGCAGTCGCCGGGCCTCAAATTTCGTTAGGGAAAATCAGCCCCAGCATTTT.

Regarding this clonotype: A read error is likely, as this CDR3 ends without the conserved phenylalanine or tryptophan. This CDR3 is CASSPGLAGGKTYEQYL. CDR3 nucleotide sequence: TGTGCCAGCAGTCCGGGACTAGCGGGAGGGAAGACCTACGAGCAGTACTTA. The chain carries TRBV28 and TRBJ2-7; TRBD2 matches at 16 bases. This CDR3 has 17 amino acids. V lost 5 bases, J lost 2 bases, and 6 bases stayed unmatched. Germline values: CDR1 MDHEN, CDR2 SYDVKM.

This clonotype was counted many times. The CDR3, as DNA: TGTGCCAGCAGTTGGGGACAGGGGGGTTACGAGCAGTACTTC. This sequence encodes CASSWGQGGYEQYF. The chain has TRBV12-3 or TRBV12-4 and TRBJ2-7; 11 bases match TRBD1. The CDR3 is 14 amino acids. V shed 4 bases and J 4 bases; nucleotides not matched to a gene: 3.

Note on this clonotype: One base away lies a much larger clone, so this may be a sequencing read error. The chain recombines TRBV29-1 with TRBJ2-1, with 9 bases that match TRBD1. Germline V gives CDR1 SQVTM, CDR2 ANQGSEA. The CDR3 covers 12 residues. V was pared by 6 bases and J by 8 bases, with 5 bases of the junction left unmatched. In nucleotides, the CDR3 is TGCAGCGTGGTAACAGGGGGCGATGAGCAGTTCTTC. Amino acid sequence: CSVVTGGDEQFF.

The CDR3 sequence: CSATPTSGGPDTQYF. The CDR3 DNA sequence: TGCAGTGCTACCCCGACTAGCGGGGGGCCAGATACGCAGTATTTT. The chain recombines TRBV20-1 with TRBJ2-3; 13 bases line up with TRBD2. Losses at the gene ends were 4 bases for V and 4 bases for J; bases not matched to a gene: 5. The germline gives CDR1 DFQATT, CDR2 SNEGSKA (reference sequence). The CDR3 is 15 amino acids.

This clonotype was detected a few times. The chain joins TRBV6-1 to TRBJ2-1; 9 bases match TRBD2. Trimming cost V 4 bases and J 7 bases; bases outside gene matches: 14. This CDR3 is 17 amino acids long. Germline V lookup: CDR1 MNHNS, CDR2 SASEGT. CDR3 loop: CASSARWREGLGNEQFF. CDR3 DNA sequence: TGTGCCAGCAGTGCCCGGTGGCGGGAGGGCCTTGGTAATGAGCAGTTCTTC.

The chain recombines TRBV19 with TRBJ2-1; 7 nucleotides align to TRBD2. The CDR3 is 14 residues long. V trimming: 7 bases; J trimming: 3 bases; junction bases outside the gene matches: 6. CDR1 and CDR2 from the germline V gene are LNHDA and SQIVND (reference sequence). The CDR3 spells CASIGGSIYNEQFF. The CDR3 region has the DNA TGTGCCAGTATAGGCGGGAGTATCTACAATGAGCAGTTCTTC. The variable domain in full, with the rest retrieved from reference TRBV19 and TRBJ2-1, is DGGITQSPKYLFRKEGQNVTLSCEQNLNHDAMYWYRQDPGQGLRLIYYSQIVNDFQKGDIAEGYSVSREKKESFPLTVTSAQKNPTAFYLCASIGGSIYNEQFFGPGTRLTVL.

This clonotype was detected only once. The chain is built from TRBV9 and TRBJ2-7, with 10 bases matching TRBD1. Germline CDR1 is SGDLS and CDR2 is YYNGEE. The junction had 9 bases not matched to a gene; V was cut back by 4 bases and J by 5 bases. The CDR3 contains 15 residues. The CDR3 coding sequence is TGTGCCAGCAGCCCCTCGCGAGACAGGGGGCACGAGCAGTACTTC. The encoded protein is CASSPSRDRGHEQYF.

This clonotype was seen at least ten times. The V call is TRBV7-9, the J call TRBJ2-7; maybe TRBD2 (6 bases). The length of the CDR3 is 13 residues. Germline CDR1 is SEHNR and CDR2 is FQNEAQ (reference sequence). V was shortened by 6 bases and J by 2 bases, with 11 bases between the two germline ends. CDR3 sequence reads: CASRGTSAYEQYF. The CDR3 DNA follows: TGTGCCAGCAGAGGGACTTCGGCCTACGAGCAGTACTTC.

This sequence joins TRBV28 and TRBJ2-1; 8 positions agree with TRBD2. Losses at the gene ends were 8 bases for V and 9 bases for J; bases not matched to a gene: 9. This CDR3 contains 13 residues. Per the germline V gene, CDR1 is MDHEN and CDR2 is SYDVKM. The CDR3, as DNA: TGTGCCAGCGGTAGCGGGAACCAGGCTGAGCAGTTCTTC. It codes for CASGSGNQAEQFF. The complete variable domain, with remaining parts taken from reference TRBV28 and TRBJ2-1, reads DVKVTQSSRYLVKRTGEKVFLECVQDMDHENMFWYRQDPGLGLRLIYFSYDVKMKEKGDIPEGYSVSREKKERFSLILESASTNQTSMYLCASGSGNQAEQFFGPGTRLTVL.

The chain combines TRBV28 with TRBJ1-5; D call uncertain. Germline lookup yields CDR1 MDHEN and CDR2 SYDVKM. This CDR3 has 14 residues. The ends were cut back, 4 bases at V and 4 bases at J, with 11 bases in the middle. CDR3 sequence (DNA): TGTGCCAGCAGTTCGATAGTTCTTAATCAGCCCCAGCATTTT. Amino acid sequence: CASSSIVLNQPQHF. The complete variable domain, with remaining parts taken from reference TRBV28 and TRBJ1-5, reads DVKVTQSSRYLVKRTGEKVFLECVQDMDHENMFWYRQDPGLGLRLIYFSYDVKMKEKGDIPEGYSVSREKKERFSLILESASTNQTSMYLCASSSIVLNQPQHFGDGTRLSIL.

Many counts were recorded for this clonotype. This chain uses TRBV7-8 with TRBJ1-3; 7 bases are shared with TRBD1. The germline V gene encodes CDR1 SGHVS and CDR2 FQNEAQ. Trimming cost V 5 bases and J 2 bases; bases outside gene matches: 3. The CDR3 consists of 14 residues. The CDR3 DNA reads as TGTGCCAGCAGCCCGACAGGGCCTGGAAACACCATATATTTT. Translated, it gives CASSPTGPGNTIYF.

V is TRBV6-6 and J is TRBJ1-5; D may be TRBD1 (6 bases). The length of the CDR3 is 17 residues. Trimming took off 5 bases at V and 7 bases at J, with 24 bases between the two ends. CDR1 is MNHNY and CDR2 is SVGAGI in the germline V gene (reference sequence). CDR3 sequence reads: CASSGVEGGAGDQPQHF. CDR3 nucleotides: TGTGCCAGCAGTGGGGTTGAGGGGGGCGCGGGAGACCAGCCCCAGCATTTT.

This clonotype has only a few counts. J is TRBJ1-2 and V is TRBV10-3, with 7 bases identical to TRBD1. Unmatched junction bases numbered 5, after V lost 7 bases and J lost 3 bases. The CDR3 runs 13 residues. In germline, CDR1 is ENHRY, CDR2 SYGVKD. Written as DNA, the CDR3 is TGTGCCATCAAGTCAGGGGGGGACTATGGCTACACCTTC. It translates to CAIKSGGDYGYTF.